Below, 10 T cell receptor beta chains from the same sample are listed, as sequenced in a study of shared clonotypes between healthy human individuals. TCRdb keeps only in-frame clones here, not all; method: immunoSEQ multiplex PCR. The table shows fewer than 3 million clones, with about nine tenths occurring only once. Sequences were obtained from naive CD4+ T cells from PBMCs. The sample's subset: CD45RA+ positively selected. The receptors here all came from a man aged 18-30 years in good health. Some clones in this sample may be carry-over from other donors' samples.

The chain links TRBV28 to TRBJ1-5; 9 nucleotides match TRBD1. This CDR3 has 15 residues. V shed 6 bases and J 5 bases; nucleotides not matched to a gene: 8. Germline V gene sequence: CDR1 MDHEN, CDR2 SYDVKM. CDR3 sequence (DNA): TGTGCCAGCAGCCGGACAGGGGTGGGAGATCAGCCCCAGCATTTT. It encodes CASSRTGVGDQPQHF.

V is TRBV7-2 and J is TRBJ1-4; no firm D call. Germline CDR1 and CDR2: SGHTA and FQGNSA. With 4 bases removed from V and 3 bases from J, the gap between germline ends came to 12 bases. The length of the CDR3 is 15 residues. CDR3 loop: CASSYTAGSNEKLFF. The CDR3 DNA follows: TGTGCCAGCAGCTACACAGCTGGCTCTAATGAAAAACTGTTTTTT.

The V gene is TRBV5-1, the J gene TRBJ2-3, with unresolved D. The CDR3 totals 16 residues. V shed 4 bases and J shed 0 bases, with 15 bases lying between them. The germline CDR1 and CDR2 sequences are SGHRS and YFSETQ. The CDR3 reads CASSTSSSGSTDTQYF. The DNA for the CDR3 is TGCGCCAGCAGCACCTCGTCCTCCGGGAGCACAGATACGCAGTATTTT.

The chain couples TRBV5-1 to TRBJ2-2; 8 positions match TRBD2. CDR1 is SGHRS and CDR2 is YFSETQ in the germline V gene. This CDR3 comprises 17 residues. Trimming removed 2 bases from V and 0 bases from J; junction bases left unmatched: 6. The CDR3 is CASSFPSGPTNTGELFF. For the CDR3, the DNA is TGCGCCAGCAGCTTCCCTAGCGGGCCGACGAACACCGGGGAGCTGTTTTTT.

This chain joins TRBV11-2 and TRBJ1-3, with 9 bases lining up with TRBD1. The CDR3 consists of 15 residues. The germline CDR1 and CDR2 sequences are SGHAT and FQNNGV. Trimming took 3 bases from V and 2 from J; bases not matched to a gene: 2. Here the CDR3 DNA reads TGTGCCAGCAGCTTGACAGGGGGGGCTGGAAACACCATATATTTT. Translating it yields CASSLTGGAGNTIYF.

The gene calls are TRBV11-2 and TRBJ2-1; perhaps D is TRBD1 or TRBD2 (5 bases each). Trimming shortened V by 2 bases and J by 1 base, and 12 bases separated the two germline ends. From germline, CDR1 is SGHAT and CDR2 FQNNGV. The CDR3 covers 16 residues. CDR3 region: CASSLSEGHSYNEQFF. The CDR3 DNA is TGTGCCAGCAGCTTATCTGAGGGGCATTCCTACAATGAGCAGTTCTTC.

Concerning this clone: The same CDR3 can be traced to other DNA sequences in this sample. This sequence joins TRBV7-6 and TRBJ1-5, with 7 bases aligning to TRBD1. The CDR3 runs to 13 residues. Germline V gene lookup returns CDR1 SGHVS and CDR2 FNYEAQ. V dropped 4 bases and J dropped 7; count of bases not matched to a gene: 4. This chain's CDR3 is CASSSDREQPQHF. CDR3 DNA sequence: TGTGCCAGCAGCTCCGACAGGGAACAGCCCCAGCATTTT.

This clone was counted between two and nine times. V gene TRBV7-9 combines with J gene TRBJ1-1; D might be TRBD1 (6 bases). The germline gives CDR1 SEHNR, CDR2 FQNEAQ (reference sequence). The CDR3 length is 10 residues. With 8 bases removed from V and 6 bases from J, the gap between germline ends came to 7 bases. The CDR3: CASGQPEAFF. The CDR3, as DNA: TGTGCCAGCGGACAGCCTGAAGCTTTCTTT. Full variable domain (outside the CDR3, taken from reference TRBV7-9 and TRBJ1-1): DTGVSQNPRHKITKRGQNVTFRCDPISEHNRLYWYRQTLGQGPEFLTYFQNEAQLEKSRLLSDRFSAERPKGSFSTLEIQRTEQGDSAMYLCASGQPEAFFGQGTRLTVV.

This chain links TRBV19 with TRBJ2-1; 11 bases line up with TRBD2. This CDR3 region has 15 residues. Looked up from germline, CDR1 is LNHDA and CDR2 is SQIVND (reference sequence). J lost 7 bases, V lost 3 bases, and 5 bases had no gene match. The DNA for the CDR3 is TGTGCCAGTAGTATGTATAGCGGGAGGGGAAATGAGCAGTTCTTC. Amino acid sequence: CASSMYSGRGNEQFF. Combining the CDR3 with reference TRBV19 and TRBJ2-1 gives the whole variable domain DGGITQSPKYLFRKEGQNVTLSCEQNLNHDAMYWYRQDPGQGLRLIYYSQIVNDFQKGDIAEGYSVSREKKESFPLTVTSAQKNPTAFYLCASSMYSGRGNEQFFGPGTRLTVL.

The rearrangement uses TRBV9 and TRBJ2-5; 12 nucleotides match TRBD2. CDR3 size: 15 residues. V gave up 3 bases and J gave up 5 bases; unmatched junction bases: 5. Germline CDR1 is SGDLS and CDR2 is YYNGEE. The CDR3 reads CASSETSGRHETQYF. The CDR3 DNA follows: TGTGCCAGCAGCGAGACTAGCGGGAGACACGAGACCCAGTACTTC.